This record looks at one T cell receptor (beta chain) sequence and its context. Assay: immunoSEQ multiplex PCR; the TCRdb copy retains only in-frame clones and omits some. The profile shows fewer than 400,000 clones, about nine tenths of them singletons. This record belongs to a study of Ad26.COV2.S vaccination and SARS-CoV-2 variants. The overall study: Intramuscular Ad26.COV2.S at 5x10^10 or 1x10^11 viral particles.

This sample's treatment: some 19 received Ad26.COV2.S at low or high dose, single or two shots; roughly five received placebo; per-sample allocation not given. Sampling was done on day 63 after the first vaccine or placebo injection. It was Wuhan-strain SARS-CoV-2 spike that the Ad26 vaccine vector expressed. This clonotype was sampled from a person between 18 and 65 years old who received the Ad26.COV2.S COVID-19 vaccine or a placebo. This specimen was peripheral blood, taken in a trial of Ad26.COV2.S vaccine versus placebo.

The chain's CDR3 is CASSLGAGALGEQFF. The DNA of the CDR3 is TGTGCCAGCAGCTTAGGGGCGGGGGCGTTAGGGGAGCAGTTCTTC. The chain uses TRBV7-9 and TRBJ2-1; TRBD2 is a possible D gene (7 bases). Trimming took off 1 base at V and 10 bases at J, with 17 bases between the two ends. This CDR3 has 15 amino acids. Germline V gene data show CDR1 as SEHNR and CDR2 as FQNEAQ (reference sequence).